The clone carrying this TCR beta chain occurred a few times. Its antigen is unidentified. The V gene lost 2 bases and the J gene lost 13 bases, with 11 bases spanning the gap. The germline V gene has CDR1 SEHNR and CDR2 FQNEAQ (reference sequence). The CDR3 is 12 residues long. The data were obtained in a study of identical twins. Findings of the study overall: In zero-insertion analyses, partial confounding could arise from invariant MAIT and iNKT cells.

TCRdb re-analysed the 5' RACE reads in MiXCR, keeping a single row per CDR3 protein. Of nearly 650,000 distinct CDR3 sequences listed, just over 7% were seen once; the top ten hold 1.6%. These same records also appear under a second study, on yellow fever vaccine responses in identical twins. As that report states: The T cell response to vaccination in identical twins was reportedly partly convergent and partly personalized.

The material sequenced was PBMCs. The clonotype comes from a woman in her late teens or twenties in good health. This chain joins TRBV7-9 and TRBJ2-2; D unresolved. The CDR3 bases are TGTGCCAGCAGCTTACTTACCTGGGTGCTGTTTTTT. Encoded protein: CASSLLTWVLFF. The full variable domain, with the rest looked up from reference TRBV7-9 and TRBJ2-2, is DTGVSQNPRHKITKRGQNVTFRCDPISEHNRLYWYRQTLGQGPEFLTYFQNEAQLEKSRLLSDRFSAERPKGSFSTLEIQRTEQGDSAMYLCASSLLTWVLFFGEGSRLTVL.